This T cell receptor (beta chain) was found in a study of graft-versus-host responses after intestinal transplantation. By frequency in the sample, this clone is medium-sized. TCRdb keeps only in-frame clones here, not all; method: immunoSEQ multiplex PCR. The repertoire holds thousands of clones, with 33% as singletons. Per germline, CDR1 LGHNT and CDR2 FRNRAP. After removal of 5 bases from V and 7 bases from J, the junction contained 9 bases not matched to a gene. This CDR3 is 15 amino acids long. Plating of approximately 200,000 CFSE-labeled responder cells was done together with approximately 200,000 irradiated, violet-dye-labeled stimulator cells. Post-reaction, proliferating CD3+CD4+ and CD3+CD8+ responders (CFSE-low) were sorted.

This chain connects TRBV12-5 to TRBJ2-1; 9 bases map to TRBD1. The origin of this receptor is a human patient who was an organ donor for intestinal transplantation. Sequenced here: alloreactive CD8+ T cells from a mixed lymphocyte reaction culture, sampled before transplantation. Subset in this sample: CFSE-low proliferating T cells sorted from approximately 6-day pre-transplant mixed lymphocyte reaction (GvH or HvG direction). Here the CDR3 reads CASGLWDREGNEQFF. The CDR3 region has the DNA TGTGCTAGTGGTCTATGGGACAGGGAAGGAAATGAGCAGTTCTTC.